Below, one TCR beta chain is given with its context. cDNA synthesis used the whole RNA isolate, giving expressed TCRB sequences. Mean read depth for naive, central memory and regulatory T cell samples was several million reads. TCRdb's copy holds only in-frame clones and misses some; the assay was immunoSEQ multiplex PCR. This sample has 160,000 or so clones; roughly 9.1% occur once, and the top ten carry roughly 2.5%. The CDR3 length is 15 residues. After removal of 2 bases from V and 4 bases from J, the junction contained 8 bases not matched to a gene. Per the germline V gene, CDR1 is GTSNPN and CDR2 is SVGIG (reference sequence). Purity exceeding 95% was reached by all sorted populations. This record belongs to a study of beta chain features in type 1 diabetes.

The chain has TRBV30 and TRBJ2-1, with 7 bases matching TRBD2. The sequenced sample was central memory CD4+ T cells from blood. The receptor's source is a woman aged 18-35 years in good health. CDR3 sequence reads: CAWSWTSHLYNEQFF. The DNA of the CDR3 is TGTGCCTGGAGTTGGACTAGTCACCTGTACAATGAGCAGTTCTTC. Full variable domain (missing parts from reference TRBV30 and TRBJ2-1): SQTIHQWPATLVQPVGSPLSLECTVEGTSNPNLYWYRQAAGRGLQLLFYSVGIGQISSEVPQNLSASRPQDRQFILSSKKLLLSDSGFYLCAWSWTSHLYNEQFFGPGTRLTVL.